The 32 T cell receptor beta chains presented below share a single source sample, sequenced in a study of blood T cell repertoires in COVID-19 (TCRdb year 2020). Receptor libraries were prepared by the immunoSEQ multiplex PCR assay. The table was pulled from immuneACCESS by TCRdb, which kept in-frame rearrangements only. Such tables lose some clones; where checked, under half of the loss comes from unresolved V genes, and the rest has no known cause. For this sample there are approximately 85,000 clones; 85% appear just once. The top ten clonotypes cover about 12% of the sample. The specimen was peripheral blood. These receptors were obtained from a woman in her 70s with active or convalescent COVID-19.

The chain has TRBV7-8 and TRBJ2-2; TRBD1 aligns across 7 bases. J gave up 4 bases and V 3 bases, and 5 bases lay outside the gene matches. This CDR3 comprises 15 residues. CDR1 is SGHVS and CDR2 is FQNEAQ in the germline V gene. The CDR3 region is CASSFLQGPTGELFF. The CDR3 DNA reads TGTGCCAGCAGCTTTCTACAGGGGCCCACCGGGGAGCTGTTTTTT.

The rearrangement joins TRBV14 to TRBJ1-4, with D tentatively TRBD1 (6 bases). Germline CDR1 SGHDN, CDR2 FVKESK. Trimming pared 7 bases from V and 7 bases from J, leaving 13 bases between. This CDR3 comprises 13 residues. Here the CDR3 DNA reads TGTGCCAGCAACAGGGCGCAGGGTGAAAAACTGTTTTTT. It is translated as CASNRAQGEKLFF.

The chain links TRBV7-9 to TRBJ2-7; 8 bases align to TRBD2. The CDR3 is made up of 14 amino acids. Germline V lookup: CDR1 SEHNR, CDR2 FQNEAQ (reference sequence). V lost 1 base to trimming and J lost 6 bases; unmatched junction nucleotides: 5. CDR3 loop: CASSLGGGLGEQYF. As DNA, the CDR3 is TGTGCCAGCAGCTTAGGCGGGGGGCTCGGCGAGCAGTACTTC.

J is TRBJ2-5 and V is TRBV5-1; 12 bases match TRBD2. V dropped 6 bases and J dropped 5; count of bases not matched to a gene: 5. Germline CDR1 and CDR2: SGHRS and YFSETQ. This CDR3 comprises 14 residues. Here the CDR3 reads CASTIGTSGETQYF. CDR3 nucleotide sequence: TGCGCCAGCACCATAGGGACTAGCGGGGAGACCCAGTACTTC.

The rearrangement joins TRBV3-1 (or the pseudogene TRBV3-2) to TRBJ2-7, with a tentative D call TRBD1 (5 bases). Germline lookup yields CDR1 LGHDT and CDR2 YNNKEL (reference sequence). The V end lost 1 base, the J end lost 5 bases, and 9 bases lay between the germline ends. There are 13 residues in the CDR3. The CDR3: CASSQVGLDEQYF. CDR3 in DNA: TGTGCCAGCAGCCAAGTGGGGCTCGACGAGCAGTACTTC.

The rearrangement joins TRBV5-6 to TRBJ1-1; possible D gene TRBD1, 5 bases. Between the trimmed V and J ends, which lost 1 base and 4 bases, there was a span of 17 bases. Germline CDR1 SGHDT, CDR2 YYEEEE. CDR3 size: 16 residues. CDR3 in DNA: TGTGCCAGCAGCTTGTTTTCGGGGGAAGTCTTCACTGAAGCTTTCTTT. Residues: CASSLFSGEVFTEAFF.

This chain connects TRBV5-4 to TRBJ1-6, with a possible D match to TRBD1 (6 bases). V gave up 5 bases and J gave up 13 bases, with 25 bases separating them. The CDR3 runs to 16 residues. Germline V gene lookup returns CDR1 SGHNT and CDR2 YYREEE (reference sequence). This CDR3 reads CASSPTGPTGTIPLHF. The CDR3 DNA reads as TGTGCCAGCAGTCCTACCGGCCCTACAGGGACCATCCCCCTCCACTTT.

The CDR3 reads CASSLGVTNGYTF. The CDR3 DNA is TGTGCCAGCAGCTTAGGGGTGACAAATGGCTACACCTTC. This sequence joins TRBV7-9 and TRBJ1-2; no clear D. Trimming removed 1 base from V and 6 bases from J, with 9 bases in between. This CDR3 region has 13 residues. Germline V gene lookup returns CDR1 SEHNR and CDR2 FQNEAQ (reference sequence).

This chain links TRBV18 with TRBJ1-1; D not resolved. V lost 3 bases, J lost 5 bases, and 10 bases lay in between. CDR1 is KGHSH, CDR2 LQKENI, per germline. CDR3 length: 13 amino acids. The CDR3 DNA follows: TGTGCCAGCTCACCCCCCGGGTCGACTGAAGCTTTCTTT. It codes for CASSPPGSTEAFF. Full variable domain (rest looked up from reference TRBV18 and TRBJ1-1): NAGVMQNPRHLVRRRGQEARLRCSPMKGHSHVYWYRQLPEEGLKFMVYLQKENIIDESGMPKERFSAEFPKEGPSILRIQQVVRGDSAAYFCASSPPGSTEAFFGQGTRLTVV.

This clone has a handful of counts. V is TRBV6-1 and J is TRBJ2-7; no firm D call. The V gene lost 3 bases and the J gene lost 2 bases, with 11 bases spanning the gap. The germline gives CDR1 MNHNS, CDR2 SASEGT. The CDR3 covers 14 residues. CDR3 nucleotide sequence: TGTGCCAGCAGTGACGGCGGAAAAACCTACGAGCAGTACTTC. As protein: CASSDGGKTYEQYF.

This rearrangement joins TRBV4-3 to TRBJ1-6, with D perhaps matching TRBD1 (5 bases). The CDR3 length is 15 residues. The V and J ends lost 0 bases and 10 bases respectively, with 13 bases between them. Germline V gene lookup returns CDR1 LGHNA and CDR2 YSLEER. The CDR3 sequence: CASSQDGQGSSPLHF. Written as DNA, the CDR3 is TGCGCCAGCAGCCAAGATGGGCAGGGATCGTCACCCCTCCACTTT.

This clone has only a few counts. The genes are TRBV4-3 and TRBJ1-5, with a tentative D call TRBD1 (5 bases). Trimming shortened V by 0 bases and J by 3 bases, and 15 bases separated the two germline ends. The CDR3 length is 17 residues. Germline V lookup: CDR1 LGHNA, CDR2 YSLEER. As DNA, the CDR3 is TGCGCCAGCAGCCAAGATCACCCCAGGGCAGACAATCAGCCCCAGCATTTT. Residues: CASSQDHPRADNQPQHF.

This clone was seen more than once but under ten times. The chain couples TRBV2 to TRBJ1-2, with 9 bases that match TRBD1. The CDR3 length is 14 residues. Germline assignment: CDR1 SNHLY and CDR2 FYNNEI. The ends lost 5 bases at V and 3 bases at J; junction bases unmatched: 4. The CDR3 is CASSRQGGDYGYTF. CDR3 sequence (DNA): TGTGCCAGCAGTCGACAGGGGGGGGACTATGGCTACACCTTC.

On this clone: A junction boundary mismatches the germline segment, possibly from a read error. This sequence joins TRBV12-3 or TRBV12-4 and TRBJ1-2; D unresolved. The CDR3 is made up of 11 amino acids. In DNA, the CDR3 is TGTGCCAGCAGTCCCAAGAATGGGCCCATCTTC. It codes for CASSPKNGPIF.

The chain couples TRBV19 to TRBJ2-5; possibly TRBD1 for D (5 bases). Germline lookup yields CDR1 LNHDA and CDR2 SQIVND (reference sequence). Trimming stripped 5 bases from V and 6 bases from J, with 13 bases between. There are 13 residues in the CDR3. The CDR3 nucleotides read TGTGCCAGTAGTTTTACAGGTTTTCAGACCCAGTACTTC. This translates into CASSFTGFQTQYF. Drawing the rest from reference TRBV19 and TRBJ2-5, the complete variable domain is DGGITQSPKYLFRKEGQNVTLSCEQNLNHDAMYWYRQDPGQGLRLIYYSQIVNDFQKGDIAEGYSVSREKKESFPLTVTSAQKNPTAFYLCASSFTGFQTQYFGPGTRLLVL.

This chain links TRBV28 with TRBJ2-1; 9 bases agree with TRBD1. This CDR3 is built from 16 residues. Germline V gene data show CDR1 as MDHEN and CDR2 as SYDVKM. The junction had 16 bases not matched to a gene; V was cut back by 8 bases and J by 8 bases. The CDR3 loop is CASPSSSGQGTYEQFF. For the CDR3, the DNA is TGTGCCAGCCCAAGCAGTTCTGGACAGGGGACATATGAGCAGTTCTTC.

This clone was detected only once. The chain uses TRBV6-5 and TRBJ2-7, with a tentative D call TRBD1 (5 bases). There are 13 residues in the CDR3. Looked up from germline, CDR1 is MNHEY and CDR2 is SVGAGI. Trimming shortened V by 5 bases and J by 3 bases, and 11 bases separated the two germline ends. The CDR3 reads CASSPTGIYEQYF. CDR3 DNA: TGTGCCAGCAGTCCTACAGGAATCTACGAGCAGTACTTC.

The CDR3 DNA reads TGTGCCAGCAGGGGGTTTAGCGGAGCCTACAATGAGCAGTTCTTC. Its protein product is CASRGFSGAYNEQFF. This chain links TRBV7-2 with TRBJ2-1; a possible D gene is TRBD2 (6 bases). This CDR3 is 15 amino acids long. Trimming left V 6 bases short and J 2 bases short, with 14 bases between. The germline V gene encodes CDR1 SGHTA and CDR2 FQGNSA. Based on the CDR3 plus reference TRBV7-2 and TRBJ2-1, the full variable domain is GAGVSQSPSNKVTEKGKDVELRCDPISGHTALYWYRQSLGQGLEFLIYFQGNSAPDKSGLPSDRFSAERTGGSVSTLTIQRTQQEDSAVYLCASRGFSGAYNEQFFGPGTRLTVL.

V usage is TRBV27 and J usage is TRBJ1-6; the match to TRBD1 covers 7 bases. Looked up from germline, CDR1 is MNHEY and CDR2 is SMNVEV (reference sequence). V was clipped by 3 bases and J by 10 bases; unmatched bases: 6. The CDR3 has 14 amino acids. CDR3 sequence reads: CASSLGQGVSPLHF. The CDR3 DNA is TGTGCCAGCAGTTTGGGGCAGGGGGTCTCACCCCTCCACTTT.

The chain uses TRBV19 and TRBJ2-1; D not resolved. The germline V gene has CDR1 LNHDA and CDR2 SQIVND (reference sequence). Trimming left V 1 base short and J 0 bases short, with 7 bases between. The CDR3 totals 15 residues. The CDR3 loop reads CASSIGSSSYNEQFF. CDR3 bases: TGTGCCAGTAGTATAGGGTCTAGCTCCTACAATGAGCAGTTCTTC.

The rearrangement joins TRBV7-2 to TRBJ2-6, with D perhaps matching TRBD1 (6 bases). V lost 5 bases and J lost 0, with 17 bases in between. The CDR3 extends over 18 amino acids. Germline CDR1 reads SGHTA; CDR2 reads FQGNSA. The DNA of the CDR3 is TGTGCCAGCAGCCAGGCAATGACAGGAAACTCTGGGGCCAACGTCCTGACTTTC. Translated, it gives CASSQAMTGNSGANVLTF. Together with reference TRBV7-2 and TRBJ2-6, the CDR3 gives the full variable domain: GAGVSQSPSNKVTEKGKDVELRCDPISGHTALYWYRQSLGQGLEFLIYFQGNSAPDKSGLPSDRFSAERTGGSVSTLTIQRTQQEDSAVYLCASSQAMTGNSGANVLTFGAGSRLTVL.

V gene TRBV2 combines with J gene TRBJ2-1, with 10 positions matching TRBD1. The CDR3 runs 15 residues. Germline V lookup: CDR1 SNHLY, CDR2 FYNNEI. Trimming cost V 11 bases and J 1 base; bases outside gene matches: 8. The CDR3 protein is CAGAPGQGSYNEQFF. CDR3 bases: TGTGCCGGAGCTCCGGGACAGGGGTCCTACAATGAGCAGTTCTTC.

This rearrangement joins TRBV3-1 (or the pseudogene TRBV3-2) to TRBJ1-4; perhaps TRBD1 as D (6 bases). Per the germline V gene, CDR1 is LGHDT and CDR2 is YNNKEL (reference sequence). This CDR3 is built from 15 residues. The V end lost 5 bases, the J end lost 3 bases, and 13 bases lay between the germline ends. CDR3 loop: CASSFRQAANEKLFF. In nucleotides, the CDR3 is TGTGCCAGCAGCTTCCGACAGGCGGCTAATGAAAAACTGTTTTTT.

The J gene is TRBJ2-7, the V gene TRBV4-1; 9 bases match TRBD1. Trimming removed 2 bases from V and 4 bases from J; junction bases left unmatched: 12. The CDR3 sequence is 17 residues long. Germline CDR1 reads MGHRA; CDR2 reads YSYEKL. As DNA, the CDR3 is TGCGCCAGCAGCCAACCCCTCCGGGGACAGGGTGATTACGAGCAGTACTTC. As protein: CASSQPLRGQGDYEQYF.

The chain links TRBV7-9 to TRBJ1-2, with TRBD1 identical over 7 bases. Germline-derived CDR1 and CDR2 are SEHNR and FQNEAQ (reference sequence). With V trimmed by 5 bases and J by 4 bases, 7 bases remained unmatched. The CDR3 spans 14 residues. DNA of the CDR3: TGTGCCAGCAGCACGACAGGGTATGGCTATGGCTACACCTTC. Amino acid sequence: CASSTTGYGYGYTF.

The DNA for the CDR3 is TGTGCCAGTAGGGGGGACAGGCCCGTCTACACCTTC. Its protein product is CASRGDRPVYTF. The V and J genes are TRBV19 and TRBJ1-2, with TRBD1 matching over 8 bases. Germline V gives CDR1 LNHDA, CDR2 SQIVND (reference sequence). Germline trimming cut 6 bases from V and 10 bases from J; bases unmatched to any gene: 7. The CDR3 has 12 residues.

The chain uses TRBV12-3 or TRBV12-4 and TRBJ1-1; 7 bases align to TRBD1. Losses at the gene ends were 3 bases for V and 10 bases for J; bases not matched to a gene: 5. This CDR3 region has 12 residues. The CDR3 sequence: CASSFRGTAAFF. CDR3 bases: TGTGCCAGCAGTTTCCGAGGGACAGCAGCTTTCTTT.

V is TRBV7-2 and J is TRBJ1-6; 7 nucleotides match TRBD1. This CDR3 has 15 amino acids. J gave up 9 bases and V 5 bases, and 10 bases lay outside the gene matches. CDR1 SGHTA and CDR2 FQGNSA come from the germline V gene. CDR3 region: CASSPPPNRGSPLHF. The CDR3 bases are TGTGCCAGCAGCCCGCCCCCTAACAGGGGTTCACCCCTCCACTTT.

The chain links TRBV28 to TRBJ1-2; D call uncertain. Trimming cost V 5 bases and J 8 bases, with 12 bases left between them. The CDR3 has 12 amino acids. Germline CDR1 is MDHEN and CDR2 is SYDVKM. As DNA, the CDR3 is TGTGCCAGCAGTCCACGGAGTCTCGGCTACACCTTC. Translated: CASSPRSLGYTF.

The chain uses TRBV7-9 and TRBJ1-3; tentatively, D is TRBD1 (6 bases). The V gene's germline CDR1 is SEHNR and CDR2 FQNEAQ (reference sequence). Trimming cost V 1 base and J 4 bases, with 8 bases left between them. The CDR3 runs to 14 residues. The CDR3 sequence: CASSLVGTGNTIYF. In DNA, the CDR3 is TGTGCCAGCAGCTTAGTGGGGACAGGAAACACCATATATTTT.

The rearrangement links TRBV19 to TRBJ2-7; 11 positions match TRBD2. With 5 bases clipped from V and 2 bases from J, the junction kept 5 bases outside the gene matches. Germline lookup yields CDR1 LNHDA and CDR2 SQIVND (reference sequence). The CDR3 length is 15 residues. This CDR3 is CASSLTSGGTYEQYF. The DNA for the CDR3 is TGTGCCAGTAGTCTAACTAGCGGGGGAACCTACGAGCAGTACTTC. The full variable domain, its missing parts supplied by reference TRBV19 and TRBJ2-7, is DGGITQSPKYLFRKEGQNVTLSCEQNLNHDAMYWYRQDPGQGLRLIYYSQIVNDFQKGDIAEGYSVSREKKESFPLTVTSAQKNPTAFYLCASSLTSGGTYEQYFGPGTRLTVT.

This chain uses TRBV5-1 with TRBJ2-2; TRBD1 aligns across 8 bases. Germline V gives CDR1 SGHRS, CDR2 YFSETQ. V gave up 4 bases and J gave up 4 bases; unmatched junction bases: 9. The CDR3 spans 16 residues. The CDR3 reads CASSLPRTGSTGELFF. CDR3 nucleotide sequence: TGCGCCAGCAGCCTTCCGCGGACAGGGTCCACCGGGGAGCTGTTTTTT.